This T cell receptor (beta chain) was sequenced for a study of blood T cell repertoires in COVID-19. The overall study: The origin of the acute and convalescent COVID-19 samples was the United States, Italy and Spain. PBMCs, B-cell-depleted T cells, or T cells provided the cDNA or gDNA that made up the material.

V dropped 5 bases and J dropped 6 bases, with 14 bases sitting between them. Germline CDR1 reads MNHEY; CDR2 reads SMNVEV (reference sequence). CDR3 length equals 14 residues. Original methodology: Amplified reference gene primers provided the basis for estimating nucleated cell counts. TCRdb's table, derived via immunoSEQ multiplex PCR, lists solely in-frame clones and lacks some. Clonal size and the V and J genes are those of that table, whereas D and trimming came from the DNA. The sample has under 200,000 clones, 90% seen once. This TCR came from a man aged 45 to 65 with acute or convalescent COVID-19. Sample: peripheral blood. The rearrangement uses TRBV27 and TRBJ1-5; unclear D gene. The CDR3 loop reads CASSLLSEGQPQHF. The CDR3 DNA follows: TGTGCCAGCAGTCTGCTTTCCGAGGGTCAGCCCCAGCATTTT.